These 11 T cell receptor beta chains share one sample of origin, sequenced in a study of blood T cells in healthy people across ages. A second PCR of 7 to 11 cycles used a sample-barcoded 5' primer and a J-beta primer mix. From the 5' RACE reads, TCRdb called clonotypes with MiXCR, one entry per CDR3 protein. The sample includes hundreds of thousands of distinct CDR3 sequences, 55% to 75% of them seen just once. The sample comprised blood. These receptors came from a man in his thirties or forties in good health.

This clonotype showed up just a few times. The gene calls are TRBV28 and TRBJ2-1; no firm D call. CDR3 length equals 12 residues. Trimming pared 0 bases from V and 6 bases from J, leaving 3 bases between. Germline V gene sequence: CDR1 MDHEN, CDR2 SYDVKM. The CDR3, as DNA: TGTGCCAGCAGTTTATGGGGCAATGAGCAGTTCTTC. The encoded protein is CASSLWGNEQFF.

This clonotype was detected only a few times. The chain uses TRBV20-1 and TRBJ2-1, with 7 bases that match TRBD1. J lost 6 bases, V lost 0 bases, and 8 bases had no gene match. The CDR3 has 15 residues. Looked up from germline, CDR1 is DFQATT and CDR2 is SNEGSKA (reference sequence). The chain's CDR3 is CSARDRDSFGNEQFF. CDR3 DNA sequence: TGCAGTGCTAGAGACAGGGACAGTTTTGGCAATGAGCAGTTCTTC.

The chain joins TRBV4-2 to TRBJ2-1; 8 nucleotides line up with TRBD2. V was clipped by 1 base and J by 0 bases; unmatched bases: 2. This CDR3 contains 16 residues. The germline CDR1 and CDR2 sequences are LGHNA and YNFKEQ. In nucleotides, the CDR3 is TGTGCCAGCAGCCAAGGGGGGACTAGCTCCTACAATGAGCAGTTCTTC. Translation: CASSQGGTSSYNEQFF.

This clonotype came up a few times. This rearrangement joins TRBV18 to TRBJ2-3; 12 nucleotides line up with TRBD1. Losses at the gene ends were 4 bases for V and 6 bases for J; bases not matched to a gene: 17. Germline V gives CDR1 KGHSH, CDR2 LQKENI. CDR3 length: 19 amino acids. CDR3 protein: CASSHTGQGAKTLLDTQYF. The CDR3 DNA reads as TGTGCCAGCTCACATACGGGACAGGGGGCCAAAACCCTCCTGGATACGCAGTATTTT. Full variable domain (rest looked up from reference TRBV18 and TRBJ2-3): NAGVMQNPRHLVRRRGQEARLRCSPMKGHSHVYWYRQLPEEGLKFMVYLQKENIIDESGMPKERFSAEFPKEGPSILRIQQVVRGDSAAYFCASSHTGQGAKTLLDTQYFGPGTRLTVL.

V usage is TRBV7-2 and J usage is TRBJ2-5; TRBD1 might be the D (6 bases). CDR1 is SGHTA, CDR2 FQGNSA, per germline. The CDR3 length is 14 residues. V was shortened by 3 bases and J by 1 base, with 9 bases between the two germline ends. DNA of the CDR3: TGTGCCAGCAGCTTCCAACAGGGCCAAGAGACCCAGTACTTC. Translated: CASSFQQGQETQYF.

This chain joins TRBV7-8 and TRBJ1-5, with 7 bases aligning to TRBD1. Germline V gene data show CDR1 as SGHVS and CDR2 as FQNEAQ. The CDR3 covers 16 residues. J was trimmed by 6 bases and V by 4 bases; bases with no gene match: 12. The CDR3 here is CASSSFQGGYSQPQHF. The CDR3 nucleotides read TGTGCCAGCAGCTCGTTTCAAGGGGGCTATAGTCAGCCCCAGCATTTT.

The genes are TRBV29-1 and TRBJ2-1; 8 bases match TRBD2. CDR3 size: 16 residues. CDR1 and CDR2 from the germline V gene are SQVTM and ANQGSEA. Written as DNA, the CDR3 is TGCACCTCTACTCCTTCTACTAGCGGATTGGACAATGAGCAGTTCTTC. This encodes CTSTPSTSGLDNEQFF.

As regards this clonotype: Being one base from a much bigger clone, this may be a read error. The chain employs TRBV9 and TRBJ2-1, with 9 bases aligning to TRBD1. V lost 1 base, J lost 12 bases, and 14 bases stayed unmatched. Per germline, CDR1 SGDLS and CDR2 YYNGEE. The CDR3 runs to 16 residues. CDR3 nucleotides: TGTGCCAGCAGCGTATCCGGGACAGGGTATGGTCGACTGCAGTTCTTC. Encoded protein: CASSVSGTGYGRLQFF. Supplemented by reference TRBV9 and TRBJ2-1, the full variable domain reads DSGVTQTPKHLITATGQRVTLRCSPRSGDLSVYWYQQSLDQGLQFLIQYYNGEERAKGNILERFSAQQFPDLHSELNLSSLELGDSALYFCASSVSGTGYGRLQFFGPGTRLTVL.

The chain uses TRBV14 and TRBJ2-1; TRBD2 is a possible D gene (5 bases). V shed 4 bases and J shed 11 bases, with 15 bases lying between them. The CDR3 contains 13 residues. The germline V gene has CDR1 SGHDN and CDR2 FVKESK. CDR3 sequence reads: CASSPTGRAKQFF. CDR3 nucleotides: TGTGCCAGCAGCCCCACGGGAAGGGCCAAGCAGTTCTTC.

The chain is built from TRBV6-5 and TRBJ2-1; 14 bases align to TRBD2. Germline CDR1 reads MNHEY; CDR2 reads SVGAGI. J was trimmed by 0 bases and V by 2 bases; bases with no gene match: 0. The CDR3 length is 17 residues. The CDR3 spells CASSYGTSGSSYNEQFF. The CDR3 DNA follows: TGTGCCAGCAGTTACGGGACTAGCGGGAGCTCCTACAATGAGCAGTTCTTC.

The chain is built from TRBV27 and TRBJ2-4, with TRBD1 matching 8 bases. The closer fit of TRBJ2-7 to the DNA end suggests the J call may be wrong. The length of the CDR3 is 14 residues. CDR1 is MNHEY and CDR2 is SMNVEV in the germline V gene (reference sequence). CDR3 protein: CASSGRTGPYEQYF. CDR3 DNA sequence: TGTGCCAGCAGTGGGCGGACAGGGCCCTACGAGCAGTACTTC.